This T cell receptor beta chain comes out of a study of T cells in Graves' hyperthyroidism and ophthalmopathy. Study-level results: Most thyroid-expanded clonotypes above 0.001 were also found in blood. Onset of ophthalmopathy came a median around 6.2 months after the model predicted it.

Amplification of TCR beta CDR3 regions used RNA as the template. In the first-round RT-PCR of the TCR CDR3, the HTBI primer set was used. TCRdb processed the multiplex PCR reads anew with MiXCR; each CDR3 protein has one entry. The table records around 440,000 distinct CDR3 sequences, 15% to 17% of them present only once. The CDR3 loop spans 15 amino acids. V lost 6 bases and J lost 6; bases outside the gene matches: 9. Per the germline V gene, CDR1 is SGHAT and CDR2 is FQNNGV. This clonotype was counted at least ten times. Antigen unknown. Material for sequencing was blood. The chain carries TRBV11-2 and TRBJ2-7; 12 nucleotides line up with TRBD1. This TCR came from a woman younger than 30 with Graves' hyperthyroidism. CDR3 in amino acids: CASRLGDRGQVEQYF. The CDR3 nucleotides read TGTGCCAGCAGGCTTGGGGACAGGGGGCAAGTCGAGCAGTACTTC.